The T cell receptor (beta chain) under discussion was sequenced for a study of cytomegalovirus exposure and HLA in healthy donors. The J segment lost 3 bases and the V segment lost 1 base, leaving 4 bases of the junction unmatched. The CDR3 is made up of 16 amino acids. CDR1 and CDR2 from the germline V gene are MGHRA and YSYEKL. Regarding the study as a whole: According to the study, 160 or so TCR beta chains were cytomegalovirus-associated.

Turning to this clone: The antigen is unknown.

Vbeta (60) and Jbeta (13) primers were used in the PCR. Some clones are missing from TCRdb's copy, which holds only in-frame ones; the method was immunoSEQ multiplex PCR. The sample has about 170,000 clones; about 85% are singletons. The V call is TRBV4-1, the J call TRBJ2-7; 12 nucleotides line up with TRBD2. The sample consisted of PBMCs. The receptor comes from a boy between 2 and 15 years old in good health and CMV-seronegative. The CDR3 sequence: CASSQGGLAGNYEQYF. The CDR3 DNA follows: TGCGCCAGCAGCCAAGGGGGACTAGCGGGTAACTACGAGCAGTACTTC.